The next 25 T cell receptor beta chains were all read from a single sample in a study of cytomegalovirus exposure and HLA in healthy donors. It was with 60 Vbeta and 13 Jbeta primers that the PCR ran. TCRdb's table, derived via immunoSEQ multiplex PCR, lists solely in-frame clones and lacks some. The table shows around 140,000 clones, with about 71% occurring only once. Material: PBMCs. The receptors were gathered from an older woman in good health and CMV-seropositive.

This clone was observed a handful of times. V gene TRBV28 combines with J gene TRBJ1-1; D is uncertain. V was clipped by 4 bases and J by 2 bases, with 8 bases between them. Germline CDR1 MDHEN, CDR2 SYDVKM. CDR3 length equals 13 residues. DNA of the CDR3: TGTGCCAGCAGTTACGGGGTAAACACTGAAGCTTTCTTT. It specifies CASSYGVNTEAFF.

Here the CDR3 reads CASIRDRGNTIYF. CDR3 DNA sequence: TGTGCCAGCATTCGGGACAGGGGGAACACCATATATTTT. The genes are TRBV6-6 and TRBJ1-3; 11 bases fit TRBD1. CDR3 length: 13 amino acids. Trimming removed 7 bases from V and 7 bases from J; junction bases left unmatched: 3. The germline V gene has CDR1 MNHNY and CDR2 SVGAGI (reference sequence).

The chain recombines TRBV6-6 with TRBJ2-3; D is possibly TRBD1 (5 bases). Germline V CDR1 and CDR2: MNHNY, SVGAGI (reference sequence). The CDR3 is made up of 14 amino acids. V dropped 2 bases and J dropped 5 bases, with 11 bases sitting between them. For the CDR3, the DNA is TGTGCCAGCAGTTACCAAGACAGAAGAGATACGCAGTATTTT. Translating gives CASSYQDRRDTQYF.

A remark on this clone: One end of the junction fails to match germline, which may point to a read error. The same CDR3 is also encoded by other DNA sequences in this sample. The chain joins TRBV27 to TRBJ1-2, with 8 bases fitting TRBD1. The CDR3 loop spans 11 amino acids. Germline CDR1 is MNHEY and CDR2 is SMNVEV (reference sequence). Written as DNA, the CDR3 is TGTGCCAGTTCAGGGGGCTTTGGCTACACTTTC. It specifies CASSGGFGYTF.

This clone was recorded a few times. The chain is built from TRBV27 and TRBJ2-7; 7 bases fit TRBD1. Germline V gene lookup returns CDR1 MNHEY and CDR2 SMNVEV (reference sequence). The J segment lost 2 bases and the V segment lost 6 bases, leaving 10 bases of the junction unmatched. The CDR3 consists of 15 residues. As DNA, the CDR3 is TGTGCCAGCAGCGCGACAGGGTTGGGAACCTACGAGCAGTACTTC. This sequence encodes CASSATGLGTYEQYF.

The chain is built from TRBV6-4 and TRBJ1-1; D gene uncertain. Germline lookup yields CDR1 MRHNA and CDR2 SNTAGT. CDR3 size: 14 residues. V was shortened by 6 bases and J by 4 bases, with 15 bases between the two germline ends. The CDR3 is CASSIDGSGTEAFF. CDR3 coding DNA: TGTGCCAGCAGCATTGACGGGTCGGGCACTGAAGCTTTCTTT.

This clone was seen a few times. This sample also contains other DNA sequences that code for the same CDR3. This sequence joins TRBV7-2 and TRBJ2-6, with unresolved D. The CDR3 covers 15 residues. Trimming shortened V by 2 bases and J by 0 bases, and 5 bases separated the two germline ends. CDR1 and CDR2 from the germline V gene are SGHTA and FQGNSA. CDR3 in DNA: TGTGCCAGCAGCTTACATTCCTCTGGGGCCAACGTCCTGACTTTC. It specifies CASSLHSSGANVLTF.

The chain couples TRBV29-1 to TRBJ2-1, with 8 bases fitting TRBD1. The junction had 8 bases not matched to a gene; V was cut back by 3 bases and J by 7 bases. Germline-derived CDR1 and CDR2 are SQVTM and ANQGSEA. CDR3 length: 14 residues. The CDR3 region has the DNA TGCAGCGTTGATCGGACAGGGATAGTGAATGAGCAGTTCTTC. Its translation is CSVDRTGIVNEQFF.

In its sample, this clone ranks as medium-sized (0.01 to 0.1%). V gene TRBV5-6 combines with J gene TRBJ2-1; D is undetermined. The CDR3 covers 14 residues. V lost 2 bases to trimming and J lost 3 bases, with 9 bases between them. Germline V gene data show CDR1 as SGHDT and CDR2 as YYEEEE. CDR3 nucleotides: TGTGCCAGCAGCTTCTATCTTAACTACAATGAGCAGTTCTTC. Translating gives CASSFYLNYNEQFF.

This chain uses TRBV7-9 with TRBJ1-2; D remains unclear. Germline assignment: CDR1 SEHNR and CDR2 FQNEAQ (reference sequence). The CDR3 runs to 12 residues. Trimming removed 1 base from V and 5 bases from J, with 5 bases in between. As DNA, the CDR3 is TGTGCCAGCAGCTTAGACAGTTATGGCTACACCTTC. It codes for CASSLDSYGYTF.

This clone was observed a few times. CDR3 nucleotides: TGTGCCAGCAGTTTATCGCGGGGGAGGAGTGGCTACACCTTC. Amino acids: CASSLSRGRSGYTF. The chain carries TRBV27 and TRBJ1-2, with D tentatively TRBD1 (5 bases). Germline V CDR1 and CDR2: MNHEY, SMNVEV (reference sequence). The CDR3 sequence is 14 residues long. V lost 0 bases and J lost 7, with 12 bases in between.

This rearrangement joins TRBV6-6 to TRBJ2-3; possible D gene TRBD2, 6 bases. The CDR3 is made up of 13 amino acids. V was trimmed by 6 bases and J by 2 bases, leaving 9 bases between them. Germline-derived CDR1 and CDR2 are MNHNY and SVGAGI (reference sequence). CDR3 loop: CASRRGHTDTQYF. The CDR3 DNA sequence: TGTGCCAGCAGGCGGGGCCACACAGATACGCAGTATTTT.

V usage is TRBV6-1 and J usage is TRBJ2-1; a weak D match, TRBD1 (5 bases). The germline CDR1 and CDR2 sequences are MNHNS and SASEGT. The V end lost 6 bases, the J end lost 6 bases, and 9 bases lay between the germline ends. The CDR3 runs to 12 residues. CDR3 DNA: TGTGCCAGCAGGACAGACATCAATGAGCAGTTCTTC. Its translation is CASRTDINEQFF.

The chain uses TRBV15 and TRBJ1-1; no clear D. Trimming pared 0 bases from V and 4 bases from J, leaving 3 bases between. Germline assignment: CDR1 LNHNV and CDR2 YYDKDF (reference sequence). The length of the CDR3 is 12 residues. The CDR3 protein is CATSRDSTEAFF. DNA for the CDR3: TGTGCCACCAGCAGAGATAGCACTGAAGCTTTCTTT.

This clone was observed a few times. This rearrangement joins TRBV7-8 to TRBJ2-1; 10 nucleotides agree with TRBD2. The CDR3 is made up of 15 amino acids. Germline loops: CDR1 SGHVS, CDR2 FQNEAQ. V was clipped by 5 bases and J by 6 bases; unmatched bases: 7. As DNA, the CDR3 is TGTGCCAGCAGCCAAGGACTAGCGGTGATCAATGAGCAGTTCTTC. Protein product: CASSQGLAVINEQFF.

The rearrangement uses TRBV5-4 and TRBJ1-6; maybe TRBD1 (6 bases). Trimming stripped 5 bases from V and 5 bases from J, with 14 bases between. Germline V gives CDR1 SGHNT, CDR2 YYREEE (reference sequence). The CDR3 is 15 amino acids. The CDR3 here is CASSVTGLDNSPLHF. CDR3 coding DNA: TGTGCCAGCAGTGTCACAGGGTTGGATAATTCACCCCTCCACTTT.

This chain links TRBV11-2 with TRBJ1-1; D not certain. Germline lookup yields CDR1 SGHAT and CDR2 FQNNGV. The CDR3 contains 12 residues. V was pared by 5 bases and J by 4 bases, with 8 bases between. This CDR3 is CASSPRGTEAFF. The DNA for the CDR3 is TGTGCCAGCAGCCCCCGGGGCACTGAAGCTTTCTTT.

The CDR3 sequence is CASSFGDRGDGYTF. In nucleotides, the CDR3 is TGTGCCAGCAGTTTCGGGGACAGGGGGGATGGCTACACCTTC. The chain couples TRBV27 to TRBJ1-2; 11 bases agree with TRBD1. Per germline, CDR1 MNHEY and CDR2 SMNVEV (reference sequence). After removal of 3 bases from V and 6 bases from J, the junction contained 3 bases not matched to a gene. This CDR3 is built from 14 residues.

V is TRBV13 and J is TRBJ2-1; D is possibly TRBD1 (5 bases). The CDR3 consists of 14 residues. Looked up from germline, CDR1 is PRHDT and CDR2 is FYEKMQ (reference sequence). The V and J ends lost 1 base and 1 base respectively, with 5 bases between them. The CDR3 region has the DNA TGTGCCAGCAGCTTAGAGGGGTCCTACAATGAGCAGTTCTTC. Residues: CASSLEGSYNEQFF.

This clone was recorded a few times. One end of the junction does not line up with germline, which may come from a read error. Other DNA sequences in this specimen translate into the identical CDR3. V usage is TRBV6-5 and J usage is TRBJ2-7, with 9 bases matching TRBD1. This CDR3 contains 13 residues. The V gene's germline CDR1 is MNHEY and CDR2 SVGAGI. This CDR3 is CASSSQGAGEQYF. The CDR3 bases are TGTGCCAGTAGTTCACAGGGGGCGGGCGAGCAGTACTTC.

CDR3 sequence reads: CASSSISGQGNTIYF. DNA of the CDR3: TGTGCCAGCAGCAGTATCTCTGGGCAAGGAAACACCATATATTTT. The chain is built from TRBV5-4 and TRBJ1-3; D is unresolved. The CDR3 sequence is 15 residues long. CDR1 is SGHNT, CDR2 YYREEE, per germline (reference sequence). V dropped 4 bases and J dropped 4 bases, with 15 bases sitting between them.

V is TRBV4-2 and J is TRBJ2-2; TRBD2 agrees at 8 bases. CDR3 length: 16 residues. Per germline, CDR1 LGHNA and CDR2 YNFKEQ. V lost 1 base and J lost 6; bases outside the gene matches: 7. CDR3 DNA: TGTGCCAGCAGCCAAGTAGGGACTAGAGGGGCCGGGGAGCTGTTTTTT. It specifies CASSQVGTRGAGELFF.

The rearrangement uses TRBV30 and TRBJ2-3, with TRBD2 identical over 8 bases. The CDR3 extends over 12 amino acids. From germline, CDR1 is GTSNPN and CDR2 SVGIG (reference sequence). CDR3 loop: CASSGRSDTQYF. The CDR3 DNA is TGTGCTTCAAGCGGGAGATCTGATACGCAGTATTTT.

DNA of the CDR3: TGTGCCACCAGCGCGCAGCGAGCGATAAACTATGGCTACACCTTC. Its translation is CATSAQRAINYGYTF. The rearrangement uses TRBV15 and TRBJ1-2; D not certain. The CDR3 totals 15 residues. The V gene's germline CDR1 is LNHNV and CDR2 YYDKDF (reference sequence). V was clipped by 5 bases and J by 2 bases, with 15 bases between them.

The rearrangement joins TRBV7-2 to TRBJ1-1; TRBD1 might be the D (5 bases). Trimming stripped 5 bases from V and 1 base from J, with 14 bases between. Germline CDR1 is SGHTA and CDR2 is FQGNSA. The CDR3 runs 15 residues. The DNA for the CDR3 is TGTGCCAGCAGCCCCTCTTCCAGGGCGAACACTGAAGCTTTCTTT. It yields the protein CASSPSSRANTEAFF.